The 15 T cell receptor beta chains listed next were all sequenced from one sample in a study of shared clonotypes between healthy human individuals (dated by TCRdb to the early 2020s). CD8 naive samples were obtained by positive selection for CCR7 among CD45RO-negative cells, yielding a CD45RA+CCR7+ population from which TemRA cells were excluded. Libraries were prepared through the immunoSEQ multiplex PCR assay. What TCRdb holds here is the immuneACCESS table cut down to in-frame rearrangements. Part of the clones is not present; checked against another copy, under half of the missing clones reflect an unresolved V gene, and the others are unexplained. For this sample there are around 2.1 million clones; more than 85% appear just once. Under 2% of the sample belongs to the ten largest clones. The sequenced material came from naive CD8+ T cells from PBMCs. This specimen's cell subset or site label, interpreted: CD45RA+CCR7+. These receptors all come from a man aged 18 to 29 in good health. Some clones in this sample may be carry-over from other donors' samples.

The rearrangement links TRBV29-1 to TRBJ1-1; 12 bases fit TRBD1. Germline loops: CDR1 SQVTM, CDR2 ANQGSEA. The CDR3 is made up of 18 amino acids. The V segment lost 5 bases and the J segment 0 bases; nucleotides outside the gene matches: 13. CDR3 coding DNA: TGCAGCGTTCCTCCCCGAGGGGACAGGGGGCGACTGAACACTGAAGCTTTCTTT. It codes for CSVPPRGDRGRLNTEAFF.

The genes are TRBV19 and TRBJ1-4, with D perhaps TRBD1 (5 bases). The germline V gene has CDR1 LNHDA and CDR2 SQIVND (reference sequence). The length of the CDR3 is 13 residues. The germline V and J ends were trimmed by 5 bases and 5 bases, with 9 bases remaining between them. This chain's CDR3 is CASSAWDNEKLFF. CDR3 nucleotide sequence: TGTGCCAGTAGTGCTTGGGACAATGAAAAACTGTTTTTT.

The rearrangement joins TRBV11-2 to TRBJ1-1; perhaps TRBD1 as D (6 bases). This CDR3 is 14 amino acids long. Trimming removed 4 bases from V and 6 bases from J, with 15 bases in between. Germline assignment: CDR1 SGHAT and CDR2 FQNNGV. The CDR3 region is CASSSQRGVPEAFF. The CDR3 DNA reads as TGTGCCAGCAGCTCACAAAGGGGGGTTCCTGAAGCTTTCTTT.

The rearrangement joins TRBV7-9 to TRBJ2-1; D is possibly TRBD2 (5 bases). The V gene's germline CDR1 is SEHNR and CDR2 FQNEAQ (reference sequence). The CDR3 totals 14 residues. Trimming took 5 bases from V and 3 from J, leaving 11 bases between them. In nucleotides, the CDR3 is TGTGCCAGCAGCCCAAGCGGCTTCTACAATGAGCAGTTCTTC. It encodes CASSPSGFYNEQFF.

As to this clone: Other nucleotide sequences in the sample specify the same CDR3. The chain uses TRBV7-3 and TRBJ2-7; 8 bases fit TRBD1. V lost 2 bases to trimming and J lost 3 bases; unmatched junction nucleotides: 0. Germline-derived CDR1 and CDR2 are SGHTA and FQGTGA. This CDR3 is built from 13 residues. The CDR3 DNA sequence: TGTGCCAGCAGCTTAGGGACAGGCTACGAGCAGTACTTC. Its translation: CASSLGTGYEQYF. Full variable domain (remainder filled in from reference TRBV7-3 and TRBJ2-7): GAGVSQTPSNKVTEKGKYVELRCDPISGHTALYWYRQSLGQGPEFLIYFQGTGAADDSGLPNDRFFAVRPEGSVSTLKIQRTERGDSAVYLCASSLGTGYEQYFGPGTRLTVT.

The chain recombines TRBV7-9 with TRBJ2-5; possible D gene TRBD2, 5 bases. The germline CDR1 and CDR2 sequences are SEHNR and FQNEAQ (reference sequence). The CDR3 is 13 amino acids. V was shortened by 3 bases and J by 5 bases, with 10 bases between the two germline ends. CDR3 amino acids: CASSFRTGETQYF. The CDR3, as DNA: TGTGCCAGCAGCTTCAGGACGGGGGAGACCCAGTACTTC. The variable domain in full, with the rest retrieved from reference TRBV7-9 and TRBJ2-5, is DTGVSQNPRHKITKRGQNVTFRCDPISEHNRLYWYRQTLGQGPEFLTYFQNEAQLEKSRLLSDRFSAERPKGSFSTLEIQRTEQGDSAMYLCASSFRTGETQYFGPGTRLLVL.

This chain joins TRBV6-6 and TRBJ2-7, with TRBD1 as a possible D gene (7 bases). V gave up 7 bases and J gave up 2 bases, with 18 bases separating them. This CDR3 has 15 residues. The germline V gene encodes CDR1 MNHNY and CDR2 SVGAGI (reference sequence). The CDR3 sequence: CASKEGAGTAYEQYF. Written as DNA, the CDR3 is TGTGCCAGCAAGGAGGGGGCGGGAACTGCCTACGAGCAGTACTTC.

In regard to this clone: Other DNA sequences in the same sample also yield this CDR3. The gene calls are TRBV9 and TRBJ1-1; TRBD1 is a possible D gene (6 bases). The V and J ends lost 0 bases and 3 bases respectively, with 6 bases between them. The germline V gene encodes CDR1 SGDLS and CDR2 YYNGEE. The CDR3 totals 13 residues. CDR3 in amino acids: CASSVGQDTEAFF. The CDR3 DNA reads TGTGCCAGCAGCGTAGGACAGGACACTGAAGCTTTCTTT.

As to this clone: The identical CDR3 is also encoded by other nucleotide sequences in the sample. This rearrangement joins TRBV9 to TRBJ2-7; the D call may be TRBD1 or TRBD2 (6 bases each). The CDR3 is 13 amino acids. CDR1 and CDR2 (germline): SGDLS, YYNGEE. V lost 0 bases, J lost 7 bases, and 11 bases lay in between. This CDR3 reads CASSVAGGREQYF. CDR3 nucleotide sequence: TGTGCCAGCAGCGTAGCCGGGGGCCGAGAGCAGTACTTC.

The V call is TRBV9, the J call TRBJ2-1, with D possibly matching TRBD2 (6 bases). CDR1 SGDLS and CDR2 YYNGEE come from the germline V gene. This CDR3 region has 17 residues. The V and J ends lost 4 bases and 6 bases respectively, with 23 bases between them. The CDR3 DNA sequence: TGTGCCAGCAGCCCCGGAGGAGGGATCCTTAAGCTCAATGAGCAGTTCTTC. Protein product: CASSPGGGILKLNEQFF.

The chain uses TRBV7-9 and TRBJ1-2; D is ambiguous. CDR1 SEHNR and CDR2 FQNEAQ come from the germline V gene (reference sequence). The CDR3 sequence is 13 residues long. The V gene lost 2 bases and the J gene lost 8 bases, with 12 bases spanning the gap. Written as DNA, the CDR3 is TGTGCCAGCAGCTTAAGTACGGAGGGCGGCTACACCTTC. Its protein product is CASSLSTEGGYTF.

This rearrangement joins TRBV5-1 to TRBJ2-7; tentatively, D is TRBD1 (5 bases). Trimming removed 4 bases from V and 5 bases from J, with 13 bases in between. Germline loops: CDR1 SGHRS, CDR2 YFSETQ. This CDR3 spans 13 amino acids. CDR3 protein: CASSPSRGHEQYF. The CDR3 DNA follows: TGCGCCAGCAGCCCGTCTAGGGGCCACGAGCAGTACTTC.

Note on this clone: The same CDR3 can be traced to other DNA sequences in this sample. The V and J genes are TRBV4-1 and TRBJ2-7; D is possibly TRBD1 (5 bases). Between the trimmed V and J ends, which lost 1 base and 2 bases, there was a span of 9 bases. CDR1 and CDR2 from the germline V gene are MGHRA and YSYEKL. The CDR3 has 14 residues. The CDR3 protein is CASSQVDSPYEQYF. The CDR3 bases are TGCGCCAGCAGCCAAGTTGACAGCCCCTACGAGCAGTACTTC.

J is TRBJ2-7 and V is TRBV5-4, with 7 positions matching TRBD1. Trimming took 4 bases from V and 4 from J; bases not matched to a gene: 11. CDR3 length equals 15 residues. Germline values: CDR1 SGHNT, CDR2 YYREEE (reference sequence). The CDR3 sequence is CASSPRTGSGYEQYF. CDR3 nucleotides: TGTGCCAGCAGCCCACGGACAGGCTCGGGATACGAGCAGTACTTC.

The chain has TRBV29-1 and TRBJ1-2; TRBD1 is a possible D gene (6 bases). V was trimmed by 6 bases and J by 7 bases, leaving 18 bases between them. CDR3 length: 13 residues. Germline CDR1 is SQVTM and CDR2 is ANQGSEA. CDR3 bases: TGCAGCGTGGATTACCAGGGGCTGGGTGGCTACACCTTC. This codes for CSVDYQGLGGYTF.